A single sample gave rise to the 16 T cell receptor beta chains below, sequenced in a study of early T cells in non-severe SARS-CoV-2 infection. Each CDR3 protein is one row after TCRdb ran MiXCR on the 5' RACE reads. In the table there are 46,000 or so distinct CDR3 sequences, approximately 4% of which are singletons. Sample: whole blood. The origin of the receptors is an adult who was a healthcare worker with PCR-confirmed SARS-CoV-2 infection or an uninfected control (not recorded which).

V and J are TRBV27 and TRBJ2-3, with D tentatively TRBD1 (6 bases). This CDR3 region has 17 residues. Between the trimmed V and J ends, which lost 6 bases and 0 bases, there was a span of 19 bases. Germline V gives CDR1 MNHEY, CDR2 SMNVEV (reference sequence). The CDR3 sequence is CASSQNPGTISTDTQYF. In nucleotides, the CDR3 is TGTGCCAGCAGCCAGAACCCCGGGACAATTAGCACAGATACGCAGTATTTT.

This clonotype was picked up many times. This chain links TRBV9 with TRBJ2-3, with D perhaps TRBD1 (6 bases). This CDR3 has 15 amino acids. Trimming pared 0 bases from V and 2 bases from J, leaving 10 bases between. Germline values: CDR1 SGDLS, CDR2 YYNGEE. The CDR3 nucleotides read TGTGCCAGCAGCGTAGAACAGGGCTTCACAGATACGCAGTATTTT. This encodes CASSVEQGFTDTQYF.

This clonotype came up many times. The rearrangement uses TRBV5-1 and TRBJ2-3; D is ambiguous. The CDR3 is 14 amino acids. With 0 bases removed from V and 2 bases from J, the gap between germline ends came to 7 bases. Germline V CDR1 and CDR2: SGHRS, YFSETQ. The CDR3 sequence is CASSLGGDTDTQYF. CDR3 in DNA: TGCGCCAGCAGCTTGGGAGGAGACACAGATACGCAGTATTTT. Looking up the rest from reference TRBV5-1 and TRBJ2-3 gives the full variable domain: KAGVTQTPRYLIKTRGQQVTLSCSPISGHRSVSWYQQTPGQGLQFLFEYFSETQRNKGNFPGRFSGRQFSNSRSEMNVSTLELGDSALYLCASSLGGDTDTQYFGPGTRLTVL.

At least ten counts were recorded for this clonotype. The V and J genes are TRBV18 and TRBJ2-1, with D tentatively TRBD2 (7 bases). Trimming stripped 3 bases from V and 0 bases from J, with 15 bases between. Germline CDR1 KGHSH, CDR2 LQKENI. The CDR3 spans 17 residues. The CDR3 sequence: CASSPKGGASSYNEQFF. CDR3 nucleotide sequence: TGTGCCAGCTCACCTAAAGGGGGGGCGAGCTCCTACAATGAGCAGTTCTTC.

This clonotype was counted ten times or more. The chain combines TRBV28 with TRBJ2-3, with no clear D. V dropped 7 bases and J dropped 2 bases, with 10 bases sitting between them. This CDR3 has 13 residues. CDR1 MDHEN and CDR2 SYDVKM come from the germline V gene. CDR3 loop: CASNVGFTDTQYF. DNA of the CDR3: TGTGCCAGCAACGTTGGGTTCACAGATACGCAGTATTTT.

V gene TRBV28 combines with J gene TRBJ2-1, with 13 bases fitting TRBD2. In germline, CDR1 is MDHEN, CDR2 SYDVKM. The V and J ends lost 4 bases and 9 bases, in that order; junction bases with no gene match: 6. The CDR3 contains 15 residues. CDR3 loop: CASSSPGLAGPEQFF. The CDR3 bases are TGTGCCAGCAGTTCGCCGGGACTAGCGGGACCTGAGCAGTTCTTC. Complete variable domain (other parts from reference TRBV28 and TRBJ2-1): DVKVTQSSRYLVKRTGEKVFLECVQDMDHENMFWYRQDPGLGLRLIYFSYDVKMKEKGDIPEGYSVSREKKERFSLILESASTNQTSMYLCASSSPGLAGPEQFFGPGTRLTVL.

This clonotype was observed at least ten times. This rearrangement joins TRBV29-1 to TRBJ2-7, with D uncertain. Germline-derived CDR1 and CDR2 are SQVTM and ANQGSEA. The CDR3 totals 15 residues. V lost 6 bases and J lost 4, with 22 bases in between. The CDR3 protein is CSVTRWQAATYEQYF. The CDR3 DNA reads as TGCAGCGTGACCCGGTGGCAGGCGGCAACTTACGAGCAGTACTTC.

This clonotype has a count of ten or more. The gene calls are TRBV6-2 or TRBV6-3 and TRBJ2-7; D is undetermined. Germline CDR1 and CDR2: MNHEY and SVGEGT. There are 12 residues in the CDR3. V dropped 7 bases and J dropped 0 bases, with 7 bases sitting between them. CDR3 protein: CASKSVSYEQYF. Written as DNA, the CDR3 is TGTGCCAGCAAATCAGTCTCCTACGAGCAGTACTTC.

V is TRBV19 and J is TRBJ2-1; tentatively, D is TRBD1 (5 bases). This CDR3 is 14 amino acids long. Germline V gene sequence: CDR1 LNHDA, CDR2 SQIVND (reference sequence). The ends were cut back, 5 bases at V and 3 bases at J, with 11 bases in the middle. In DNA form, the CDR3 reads TGTGCCAGTAGTTGGGGCGGACGCTACAATGAGCAGTTCTTC. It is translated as CASSWGGRYNEQFF. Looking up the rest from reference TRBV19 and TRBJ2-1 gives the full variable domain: DGGITQSPKYLFRKEGQNVTLSCEQNLNHDAMYWYRQDPGQGLRLIYYSQIVNDFQKGDIAEGYSVSREKKESFPLTVTSAQKNPTAFYLCASSWGGRYNEQFFGPGTRLTVL.

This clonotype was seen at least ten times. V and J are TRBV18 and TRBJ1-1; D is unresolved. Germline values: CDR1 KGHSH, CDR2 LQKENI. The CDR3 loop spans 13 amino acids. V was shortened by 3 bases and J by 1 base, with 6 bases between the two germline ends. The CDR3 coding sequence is TGTGCCAGCTCACCTCAAGGGAACACTGAAGCTTTCTTT. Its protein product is CASSPQGNTEAFF. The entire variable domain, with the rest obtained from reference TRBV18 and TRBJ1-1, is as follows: NAGVMQNPRHLVRRRGQEARLRCSPMKGHSHVYWYRQLPEEGLKFMVYLQKENIIDESGMPKERFSAEFPKEGPSILRIQQVVRGDSAAYFCASSPQGNTEAFFGQGTRLTVV.

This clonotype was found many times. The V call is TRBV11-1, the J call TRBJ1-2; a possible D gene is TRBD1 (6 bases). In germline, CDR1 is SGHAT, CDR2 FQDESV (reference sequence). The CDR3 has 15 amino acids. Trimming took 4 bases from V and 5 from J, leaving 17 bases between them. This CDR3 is CASSSEYRAAYGYTF. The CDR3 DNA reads TGTGCCAGCAGCTCAGAGTACAGGGCGGCATATGGCTACACCTTC.

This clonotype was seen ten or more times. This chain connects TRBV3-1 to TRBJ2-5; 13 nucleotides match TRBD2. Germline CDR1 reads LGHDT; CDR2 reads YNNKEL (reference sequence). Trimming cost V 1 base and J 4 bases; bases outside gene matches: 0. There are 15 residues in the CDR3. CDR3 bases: TGTGCCAGCAGCCAAGGACTAGCGGGAGGAGAGACCCAGTACTTC. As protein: CASSQGLAGGETQYF.

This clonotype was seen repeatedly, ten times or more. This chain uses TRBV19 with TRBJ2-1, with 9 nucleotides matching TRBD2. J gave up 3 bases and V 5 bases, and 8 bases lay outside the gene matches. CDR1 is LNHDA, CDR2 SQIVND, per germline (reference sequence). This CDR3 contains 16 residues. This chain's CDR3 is CASSPSAGGYYNEQFF. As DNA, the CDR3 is TGTGCCAGTAGTCCGTCAGCGGGAGGATACTACAATGAGCAGTTCTTC.

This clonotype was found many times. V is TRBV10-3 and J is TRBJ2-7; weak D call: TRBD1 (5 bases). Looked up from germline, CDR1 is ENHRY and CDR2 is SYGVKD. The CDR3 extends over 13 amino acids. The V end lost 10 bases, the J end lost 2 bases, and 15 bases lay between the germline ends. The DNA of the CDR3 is TGTGCCACCTCTGGGGCGGCAACCTACGAGCAGTACTTC. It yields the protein CATSGAATYEQYF.

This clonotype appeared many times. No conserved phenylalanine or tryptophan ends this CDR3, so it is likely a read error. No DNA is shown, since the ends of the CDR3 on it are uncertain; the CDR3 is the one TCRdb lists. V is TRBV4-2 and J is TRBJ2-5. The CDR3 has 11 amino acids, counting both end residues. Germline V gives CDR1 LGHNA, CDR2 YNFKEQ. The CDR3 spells CASSQERQTSD.

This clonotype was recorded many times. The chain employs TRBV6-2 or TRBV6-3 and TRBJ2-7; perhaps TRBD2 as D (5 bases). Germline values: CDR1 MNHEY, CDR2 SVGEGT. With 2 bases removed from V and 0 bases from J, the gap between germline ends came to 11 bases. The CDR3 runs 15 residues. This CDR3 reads CASSYPAGVSYEQYF. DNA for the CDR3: TGTGCCAGCAGTTACCCGGCCGGGGTCTCCTACGAGCAGTACTTC.